The 5 T cell receptor beta chains reported below all come from one sample, sequenced in a study of blood T cells in healthy people across ages. Together with a sample-barcoded 5' primer, a J-beta primer mix was included in a second PCR lasting about 7 to 12 cycles. TCRdb itself ran the 5' RACE reads through MiXCR, one entry per CDR3 protein. The repertoire holds about 1.6 million distinct CDR3 sequences, with 34% as singletons. The sample was blood. The receptors originated from a woman aged 25 to 39 in good health.

This clonotype showed up just a few times. This rearrangement joins TRBV6-2 or TRBV6-3 to TRBJ2-1; D is unclear. The CDR3 has 11 amino acids. Germline V gene data show CDR1 as MNHEY and CDR2 as SVGEGT. The germline V and J ends were trimmed by 8 bases and 4 bases, with 6 bases remaining between them. This CDR3 reads CASGRYNEQFF. The CDR3, as DNA: TGTGCCAGCGGTCGGTACAATGAGCAGTTCTTC.

The chain links TRBV6-1 to TRBJ2-5, with 11 bases identical to TRBD2. Losses at the gene ends were 6 bases for V and 5 bases for J; bases not matched to a gene: 8. CDR3 length equals 15 residues. Germline lookup yields CDR1 MNHNS and CDR2 SASEGT. CDR3 sequence (DNA): TGTGCCAGCAGGGCGACTAGCGGGGTTTCGGAGACCCAGTACTTC. Translation gives CASRATSGVSETQYF.

This clonotype was counted many times. The chain is built from TRBV4-2 and TRBJ2-7; D is possibly TRBD2 (5 bases). The V gene's germline CDR1 is LGHNA and CDR2 YNFKEQ. V lost 0 bases and J 6 bases, leaving 12 bases between the germline ends. This CDR3 spans 14 amino acids. The CDR3 here is CASSQEYGEREQYF. The CDR3 bases are TGTGCCAGCAGCCAAGAGTATGGGGAGCGCGAGCAGTACTTC.

This chain links TRBV6-6 with TRBJ2-7; no reliable D call. Germline V CDR1 and CDR2: MNHNY, SVGAGI (reference sequence). With 7 bases removed from V and 3 bases from J, the gap between germline ends came to 16 bases. The CDR3 loop spans 14 amino acids. The CDR3: CASTPDTACYEQYF. The CDR3 DNA is TGTGCCAGCACCCCAGACACTGCGTGCTACGAGCAGTACTTC.

Many counts were recorded for this clonotype. The J gene is TRBJ2-5, the V gene TRBV20-1; D ambiguous. Germline values: CDR1 DFQATT, CDR2 SNEGSKA (reference sequence). V was shortened by 1 base and J by 11 bases, with 14 bases between the two germline ends. This CDR3 contains 12 residues. CDR3 coding DNA: TGCAGTGCTAGAGGGACGCCTTTGTATCAGTACTTC. It specifies CSARGTPLYQYF.